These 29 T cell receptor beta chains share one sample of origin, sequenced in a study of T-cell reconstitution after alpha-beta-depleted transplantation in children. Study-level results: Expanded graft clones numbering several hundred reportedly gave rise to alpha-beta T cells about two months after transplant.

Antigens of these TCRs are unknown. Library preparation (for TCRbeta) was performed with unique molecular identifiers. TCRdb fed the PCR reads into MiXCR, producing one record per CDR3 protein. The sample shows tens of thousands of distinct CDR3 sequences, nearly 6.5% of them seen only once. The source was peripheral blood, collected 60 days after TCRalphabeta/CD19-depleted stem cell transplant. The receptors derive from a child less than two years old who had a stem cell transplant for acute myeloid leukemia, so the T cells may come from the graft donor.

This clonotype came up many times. CDR3 nucleotides: TGTGCTAGTGGTTTGGTCGGACAGGGGATGTCTGGCTACACCTTC. Translation gives CASGLVGQGMSGYTF. The chain is built from TRBV12-5 and TRBJ1-2; 9 nucleotides line up with TRBD1. The CDR3 loop spans 15 amino acids. With 0 bases clipped from V and 7 bases from J, the junction kept 6 bases outside the gene matches. The germline V gene encodes CDR1 LGHNT and CDR2 FRNRAP.

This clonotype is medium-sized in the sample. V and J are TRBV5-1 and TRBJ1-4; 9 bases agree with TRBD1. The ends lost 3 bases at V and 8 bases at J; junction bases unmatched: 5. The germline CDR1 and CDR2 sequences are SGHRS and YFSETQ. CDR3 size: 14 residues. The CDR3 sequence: CASSWTGDTEKLFF. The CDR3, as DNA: TGCGCCAGCAGCTGGACAGGGGATACCGAAAAACTGTTTTTT.

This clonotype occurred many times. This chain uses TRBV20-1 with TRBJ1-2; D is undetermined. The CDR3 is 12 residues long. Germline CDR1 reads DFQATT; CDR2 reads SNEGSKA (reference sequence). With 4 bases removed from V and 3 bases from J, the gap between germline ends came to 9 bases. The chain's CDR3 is CSATGSHYGYTF. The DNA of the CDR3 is TGCAGTGCTACCGGGTCGCACTATGGCTACACCTTC.

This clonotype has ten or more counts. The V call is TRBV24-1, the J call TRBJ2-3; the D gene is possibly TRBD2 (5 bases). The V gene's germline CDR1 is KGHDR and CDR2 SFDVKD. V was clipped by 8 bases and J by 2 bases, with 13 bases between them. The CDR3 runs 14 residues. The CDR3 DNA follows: TGTGCCACCAAGGGAGTGTTTGACACAGATACGCAGTATTTT. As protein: CATKGVFDTDTQYF.

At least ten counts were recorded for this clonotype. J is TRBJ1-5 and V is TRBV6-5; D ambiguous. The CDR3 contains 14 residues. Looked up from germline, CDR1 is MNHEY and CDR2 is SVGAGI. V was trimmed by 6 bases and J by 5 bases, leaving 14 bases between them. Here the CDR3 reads CASSVHVDHQPQHF. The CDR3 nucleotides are TGTGCCAGCAGCGTTCACGTGGACCATCAGCCCCAGCATTTT.

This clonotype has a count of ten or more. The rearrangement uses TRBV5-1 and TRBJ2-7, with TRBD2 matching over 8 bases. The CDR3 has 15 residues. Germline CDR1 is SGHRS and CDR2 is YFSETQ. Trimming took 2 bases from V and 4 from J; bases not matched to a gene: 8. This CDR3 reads CASSLRTSLGYEQYF. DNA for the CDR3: TGCGCCAGCAGCTTAAGGACTAGCTTGGGGTACGAGCAGTACTTC.

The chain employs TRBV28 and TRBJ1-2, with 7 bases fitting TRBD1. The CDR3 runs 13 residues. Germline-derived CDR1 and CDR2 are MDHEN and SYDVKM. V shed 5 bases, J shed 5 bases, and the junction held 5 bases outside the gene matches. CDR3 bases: TGTGCCAGCAGTAAAGACAGGGAATATGGCTACACCTTC. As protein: CASSKDREYGYTF.

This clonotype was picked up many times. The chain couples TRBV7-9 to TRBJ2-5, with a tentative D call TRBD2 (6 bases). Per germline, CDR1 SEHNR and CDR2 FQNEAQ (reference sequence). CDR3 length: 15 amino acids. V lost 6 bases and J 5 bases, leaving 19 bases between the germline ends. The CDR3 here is CASREKYKGRETQYF. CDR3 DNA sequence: TGTGCCAGCAGAGAAAAATACAAGGGGAGGGAGACCCAGTACTTC. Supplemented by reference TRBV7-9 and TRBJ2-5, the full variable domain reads DTGVSQNPRHKITKRGQNVTFRCDPISEHNRLYWYRQTLGQGPEFLTYFQNEAQLEKSRLLSDRFSAERPKGSFSTLEIQRTEQGDSAMYLCASREKYKGRETQYFGPGTRLLVL.

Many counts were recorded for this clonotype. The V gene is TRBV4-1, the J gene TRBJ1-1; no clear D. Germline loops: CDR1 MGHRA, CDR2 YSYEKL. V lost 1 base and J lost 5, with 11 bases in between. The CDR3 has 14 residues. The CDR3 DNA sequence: TGCGCCAGCAGCCAAGCCCTGGCACGTACTGAAGCTTTCTTT. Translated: CASSQALARTEAFF.

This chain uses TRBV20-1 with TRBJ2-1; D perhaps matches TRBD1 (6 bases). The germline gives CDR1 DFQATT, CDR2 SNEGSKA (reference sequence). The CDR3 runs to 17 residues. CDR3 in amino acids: CSFRGRALGVSYNEQFF. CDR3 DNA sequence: TGCAGCTTCAGGGGAAGGGCGCTGGGGGTCTCCTACAATGAGCAGTTCTTC.

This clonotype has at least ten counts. CDR3 DNA sequence: TGTGCCAGCAGTTTTCTATGGACTAGCTACAATGAGCAGTTCTTC. Amino acid sequence: CASSFLWTSYNEQFF. The chain uses TRBV27 and TRBJ2-1; TRBD2 matches at 7 bases. The CDR3 covers 15 residues. Germline assignment: CDR1 MNHEY and CDR2 SMNVEV (reference sequence). J gave up 3 bases and V 3 bases, and 5 bases lay outside the gene matches.

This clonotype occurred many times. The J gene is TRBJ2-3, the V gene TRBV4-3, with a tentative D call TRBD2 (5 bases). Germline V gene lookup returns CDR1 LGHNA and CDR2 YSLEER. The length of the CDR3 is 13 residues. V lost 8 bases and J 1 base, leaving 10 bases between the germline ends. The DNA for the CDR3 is TGCGCCAGCCGAGCGGCTGGCACAGATACGCAGTATTTT. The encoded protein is CASRAAGTDTQYF.

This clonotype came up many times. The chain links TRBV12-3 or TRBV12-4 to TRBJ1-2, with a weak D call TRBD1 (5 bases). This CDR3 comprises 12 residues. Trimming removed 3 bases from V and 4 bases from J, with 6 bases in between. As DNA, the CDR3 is TGTGCCAGCAGTTTGGGGGTCTATGGCTACACCTTC. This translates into CASSLGVYGYTF.

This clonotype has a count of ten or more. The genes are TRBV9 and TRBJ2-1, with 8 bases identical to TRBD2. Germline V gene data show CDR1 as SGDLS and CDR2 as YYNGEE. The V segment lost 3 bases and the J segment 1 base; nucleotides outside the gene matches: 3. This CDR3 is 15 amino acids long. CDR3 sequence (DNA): TGTGCCAGCAGCGCGACTAGCGTTTCCTACAATGAGCAGTTCTTC. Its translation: CASSATSVSYNEQFF.

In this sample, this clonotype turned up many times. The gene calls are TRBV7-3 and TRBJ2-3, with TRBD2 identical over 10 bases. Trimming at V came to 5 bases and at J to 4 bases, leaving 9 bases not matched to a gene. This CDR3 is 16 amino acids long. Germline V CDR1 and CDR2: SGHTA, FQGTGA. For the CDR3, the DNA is TGTGCCAGCAGCCCTCAGCGGGAGGGCCTGGCAGATACGCAGTATTTT. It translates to CASSPQREGLADTQYF.

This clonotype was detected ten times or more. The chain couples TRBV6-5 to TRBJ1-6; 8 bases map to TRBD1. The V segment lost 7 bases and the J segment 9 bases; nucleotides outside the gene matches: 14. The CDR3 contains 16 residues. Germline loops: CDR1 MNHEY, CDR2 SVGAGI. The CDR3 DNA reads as TGTGCCAGCACCCTCACCCGGACAGGGATCTCTTCACCCCTCCACTTT. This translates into CASTLTRTGISSPLHF.

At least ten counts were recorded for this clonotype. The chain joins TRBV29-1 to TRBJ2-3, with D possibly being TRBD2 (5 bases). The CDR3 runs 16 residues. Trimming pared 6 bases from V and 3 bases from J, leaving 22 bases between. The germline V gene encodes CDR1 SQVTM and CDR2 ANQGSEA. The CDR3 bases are TGCAGCGTCGACCTCGGCGGGCCCGATCGTACAGATACGCAGTATTTT. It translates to CSVDLGGPDRTDTQYF.

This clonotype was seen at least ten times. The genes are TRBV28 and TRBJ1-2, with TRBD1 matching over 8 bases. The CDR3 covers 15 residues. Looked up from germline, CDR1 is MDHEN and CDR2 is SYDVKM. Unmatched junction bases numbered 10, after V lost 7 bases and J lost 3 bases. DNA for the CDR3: TGTGCCAGCATTTTTGGGACAGGCTCGTACTATGGCTACACCTTC. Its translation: CASIFGTGSYYGYTF.

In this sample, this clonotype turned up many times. In DNA, the CDR3 is TGCGCCAGCAGCTCAGGACAGGCTTATCAGCCCCAGCATTTT. Its translation is CASSSGQAYQPQHF. V gene TRBV5-1 combines with J gene TRBJ1-5; 7 bases are a match to TRBD1. Germline V lookup: CDR1 SGHRS, CDR2 YFSETQ. V gave up 3 bases and J gave up 5 bases; unmatched junction bases: 5. The CDR3 runs 14 residues.

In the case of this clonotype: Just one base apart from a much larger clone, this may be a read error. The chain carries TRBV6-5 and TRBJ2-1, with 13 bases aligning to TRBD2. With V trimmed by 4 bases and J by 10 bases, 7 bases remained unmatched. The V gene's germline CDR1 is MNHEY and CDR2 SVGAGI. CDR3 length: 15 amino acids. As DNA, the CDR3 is TGTGCCAGCAGTTCCGGGACTAGCGGGGTTCAGGAGCAGTTCTTC. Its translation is CASSSGTSGVQEQFF.

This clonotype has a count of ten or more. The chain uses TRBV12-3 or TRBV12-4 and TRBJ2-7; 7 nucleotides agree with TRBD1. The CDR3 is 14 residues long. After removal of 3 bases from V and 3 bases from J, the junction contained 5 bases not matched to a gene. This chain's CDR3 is CASSFEGAGYEQYF. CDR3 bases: TGTGCCAGCAGTTTCGAGGGGGCCGGCTACGAGCAGTACTTC.

CDR3 DNA: TGTGCCGCCAGGGACTCGCTGACCGCTGAAGCTTTCTTT. It translates to CAARDSLTAEAFF. This rearrangement joins TRBV21-1 to TRBJ1-1. TRBV21-1 is an annotated pseudogene. CDR3 length: 13 residues.

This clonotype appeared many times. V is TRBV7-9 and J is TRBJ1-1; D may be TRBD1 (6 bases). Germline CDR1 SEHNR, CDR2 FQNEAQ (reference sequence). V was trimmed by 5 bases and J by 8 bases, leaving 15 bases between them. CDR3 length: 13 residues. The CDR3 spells CASSLFRQAEAFF. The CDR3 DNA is TGTGCCAGCAGCCTTTTCCGACAGGCAGAAGCTTTCTTT.

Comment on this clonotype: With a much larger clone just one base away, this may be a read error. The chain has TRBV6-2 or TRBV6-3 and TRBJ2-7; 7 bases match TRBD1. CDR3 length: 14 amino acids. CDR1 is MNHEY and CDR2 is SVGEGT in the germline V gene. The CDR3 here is CDSSYPGQPYEQYF. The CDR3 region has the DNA TGTGACAGCAGTTACCCGGGACAGCCCTACGAGCAGTACTTC.

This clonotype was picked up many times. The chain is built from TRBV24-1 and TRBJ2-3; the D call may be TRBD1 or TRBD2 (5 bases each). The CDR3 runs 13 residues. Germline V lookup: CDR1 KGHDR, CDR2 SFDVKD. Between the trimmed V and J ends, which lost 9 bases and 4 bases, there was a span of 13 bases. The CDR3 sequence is CATQSLGADTQYF. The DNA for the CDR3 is TGTGCCACCCAGAGTCTGGGGGCAGATACGCAGTATTTT.

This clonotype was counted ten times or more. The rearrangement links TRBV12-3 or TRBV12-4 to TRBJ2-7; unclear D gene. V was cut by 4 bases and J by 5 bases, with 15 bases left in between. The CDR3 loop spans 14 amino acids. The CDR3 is CASSSDVLRHEQYF. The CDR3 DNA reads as TGTGCCAGCAGTTCCGACGTGCTAAGGCACGAGCAGTACTTC.

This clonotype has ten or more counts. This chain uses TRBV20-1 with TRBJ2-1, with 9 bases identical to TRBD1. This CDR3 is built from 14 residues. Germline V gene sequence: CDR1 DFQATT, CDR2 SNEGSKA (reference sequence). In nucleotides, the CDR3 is TGCAGCGGGTTTTGGACAGGGGACCACAATGAGCAGTTCTTC. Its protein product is CSGFWTGDHNEQFF.

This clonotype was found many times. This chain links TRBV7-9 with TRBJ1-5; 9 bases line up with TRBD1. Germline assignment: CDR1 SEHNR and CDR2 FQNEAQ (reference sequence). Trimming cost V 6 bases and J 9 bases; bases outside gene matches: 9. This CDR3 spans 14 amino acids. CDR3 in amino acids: CASRSGQGPGPQHF. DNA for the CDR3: TGTGCCAGCAGGTCAGGACAGGGGCCCGGGCCCCAGCATTTT.

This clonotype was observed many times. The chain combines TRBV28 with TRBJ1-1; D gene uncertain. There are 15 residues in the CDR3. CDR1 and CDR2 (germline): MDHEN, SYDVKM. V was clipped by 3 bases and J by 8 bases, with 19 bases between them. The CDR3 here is CASSFLGSLVEEAFF. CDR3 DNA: TGTGCCAGCAGTTTCCTGGGGTCCTTAGTAGAAGAAGCTTTCTTT.